This T cell receptor beta chain appears in the sequencing data of a study of T cell responses to AZD1222 COVID-19 vaccine. V lost 2 bases and J 3 bases, leaving 11 bases between the germline ends. CDR1 SGHTA and CDR2 FQGNSA come from the germline V gene. The CDR3 length is 14 residues. Clones were read by immunoSEQ multiplex PCR, and TCRdb kept only the in-frame ones, dropping some. The sample carries around 160,000 clones, 88% recorded once. Findings and caveats of the study: Just 5 or 6 AZD1222 recipients tested seropositive at baseline.

This clone was counted a few times. Its matching antigen is unknown. The sample in question was peripheral blood, obtained on day 0 of AZD1222 vaccination. This chain joins TRBV7-2 and TRBJ2-7, with D possibly being TRBD1 (6 bases). This TCR derives from an adult in good health. The CDR3 protein is CASSLWQGNYEQYF. The CDR3 DNA sequence: TGTGCCAGCAGCTTATGGCAGGGGAACTACGAGCAGTACTTC. The whole variable domain, filled in from reference TRBV7-2 and TRBJ2-7, reads GAGVSQSPSNKVTEKGKDVELRCDPISGHTALYWYRQSLGQGLEFLIYFQGNSAPDKSGLPSDRFSAERTGGSVSTLTIQRTQQEDSAVYLCASSLWQGNYEQYFGPGTRLTVT.